This T cell receptor beta chain derives from a study of blood T cell repertoires in COVID-19. Across the whole study: Samples came from the United States, Italy and Spain, spanning acute and convalescent COVID-19.

Allocation to cohorts depended on clinical history reported by the participants. In the authors' methods: Using reference gene primer amplification, nucleated cell counts were estimated. TCRdb's table, derived via immunoSEQ multiplex PCR, lists solely in-frame clones and lacks some. V and J calls and clone size are as listed in that table; D and trimming were resolved from the DNA. The sample holds about 150,000 clones, around 87% seen once. V lost 4 bases to trimming and J lost 2 bases, with 13 bases between them. Per germline, CDR1 SGHRS and CDR2 YFSETQ. The CDR3 is 15 amino acids. Sequences were obtained from PBMCs or T cells enriched from blood (not recorded which). The clonotype comes from a woman younger than 45 with acute COVID-19. This chain joins TRBV5-1 and TRBJ2-4, with D uncertain. The CDR3: CASSQSEVTKNIQYF. In DNA, the CDR3 is TGCGCCAGCAGCCAATCAGAAGTAACCAAAAACATTCAGTACTTC.